This TCR beta chain was observed in a study of T cell responses to AZD1222 COVID-19 vaccine. The CDR3 has 16 residues. Per germline, CDR1 SGHTA and CDR2 FQGNSA. V lost 3 bases, J lost 3 bases, and 16 bases lay in between. The assay was immunoSEQ multiplex PCR, and TCRdb's table has in-frame clones only and misses some. The data contain some 180,000 clones, 70% to 90% of them singletons. This rearrangement joins TRBV7-2 to TRBJ2-3, with D perhaps matching TRBD2 (6 bases). The sample here was peripheral blood, taken on day 0 of AZD1222 vaccination. This receptor was taken from an adult in good health. The CDR3 nucleotides read TGTGCCAGCAGCTTTCTTCCGGCGGGGCTGACAGATACGCAGTATTTT. Protein product: CASSFLPAGLTDTQYF.